Presented here are 4 T cell receptor beta chains from one specimen sequenced in a study of blood T cell repertoires in COVID-19. This table comes from immunoSEQ multiplex PCR, and its TCRdb copy is limited to in-frame clones, with some not included. The data hold 90,000 or so clones, with around four fifths observed a single time. The sequenced sample was peripheral blood. The receptors were gathered from a human donor in a cohort sampled during active COVID-19.

The chain joins TRBV19 to TRBJ2-7; TRBD2 matches at 14 bases. This CDR3 has 17 residues. Germline CDR1 LNHDA, CDR2 SQIVND (reference sequence). The J segment lost 4 bases and the V segment lost 4 bases, leaving 9 bases of the junction unmatched. The CDR3 loop reads CASSTSPGTSGSYEQYF. CDR3 nucleotides: TGTGCCAGTAGTACTTCCCCTGGGACTAGCGGGAGTTACGAGCAGTACTTC.

The count of this clone is one. The V and J genes are TRBV18 and TRBJ1-4; 7 bases match TRBD1. Trimming at V came to 3 bases and at J to 7 bases, leaving 5 bases not matched to a gene. The germline gives CDR1 KGHSH, CDR2 LQKENI. The CDR3 totals 14 residues. CDR3 residues: CASSPGTETEKLFF. The DNA of the CDR3 is TGTGCCAGCTCACCCGGGACAGAGACTGAAAAACTGTTTTTT.

The chain couples TRBV4-2 to TRBJ2-5; the match to TRBD1 covers 11 bases. Germline lookup yields CDR1 LGHNA and CDR2 YNFKEQ. The CDR3 has 15 residues. V shed 5 bases, J shed 5 bases, and the junction held 7 bases outside the gene matches. Here the CDR3 DNA reads TGTGCCAGCAGCGCAGGACAGGGGGCTTTGGAGACCCAGTACTTC. It is translated as CASSAGQGALETQYF.

The V and J genes are TRBV18 and TRBJ1-1, with TRBD1 matching over 12 bases. The CDR3 runs to 16 residues. The germline V gene encodes CDR1 KGHSH and CDR2 LQKENI. J lost 6 bases, V lost 3 bases, and 8 bases had no gene match. The chain's CDR3 is CASSPGQGAGNAEAFF. The CDR3 region has the DNA TGTGCCAGCTCACCGGGACAGGGGGCGGGTAACGCTGAAGCTTTCTTT.